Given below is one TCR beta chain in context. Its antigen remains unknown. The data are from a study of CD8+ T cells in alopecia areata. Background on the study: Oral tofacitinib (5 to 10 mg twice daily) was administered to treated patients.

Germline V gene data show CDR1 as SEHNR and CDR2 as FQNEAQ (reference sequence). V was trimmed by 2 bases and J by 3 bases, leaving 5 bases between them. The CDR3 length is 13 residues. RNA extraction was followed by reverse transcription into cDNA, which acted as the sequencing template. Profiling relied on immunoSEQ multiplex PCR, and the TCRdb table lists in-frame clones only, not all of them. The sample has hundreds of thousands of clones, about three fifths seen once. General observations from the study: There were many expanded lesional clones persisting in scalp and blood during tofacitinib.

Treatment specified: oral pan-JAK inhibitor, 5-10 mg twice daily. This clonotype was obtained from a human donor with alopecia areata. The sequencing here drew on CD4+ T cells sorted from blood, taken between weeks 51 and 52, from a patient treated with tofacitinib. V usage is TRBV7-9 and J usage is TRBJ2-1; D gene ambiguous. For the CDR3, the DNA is TGTGCCAGCAGCTTAAGTTACTACAATGAGCAGTTCTTC. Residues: CASSLSYYNEQFF. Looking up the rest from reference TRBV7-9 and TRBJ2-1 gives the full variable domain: DTGVSQNPRHKITKRGQNVTFRCDPISEHNRLYWYRQTLGQGPEFLTYFQNEAQLEKSRLLSDRFSAERPKGSFSTLEIQRTEQGDSAMYLCASSLSYYNEQFFGPGTRLTVL.